The 14 T cell receptor beta chains below come from one sample, sequenced in a study of a mutant IDH1 vaccine in newly diagnosed glioma. These receptors' targets are unknown. Assay: immunoSEQ multiplex PCR; the TCRdb copy retains only in-frame clones and omits some. The sample shows tens of thousands of clones, around 90% of them seen only once. The time point denotes: week 5, during vaccination. Every vaccination contained 300 ug of the mutant IDH1 20-mer peptide and was paired with topical imiquimod. This specimen consisted of PBMCs, obtained from a glioma patient whose treatment included an IDH1 peptide vaccine. Every receptor here comes from a woman between 45 and 60 years old with glioma.

The chain employs TRBV19 and TRBJ1-2; no firm D call. The germline V and J ends were trimmed by 5 bases and 8 bases, with 21 bases remaining between them. CDR3 length: 15 amino acids. CDR1 and CDR2 from the germline V gene are LNHDA and SQIVND (reference sequence). In nucleotides, the CDR3 is TGTGCCAGTAGTCTACTAAGGACTGGCTCGGGAGGCTACACCTTC. It yields the protein CASSLLRTGSGGYTF.

J is TRBJ2-6 and V is TRBV27; D gene unclear. V lost 11 bases to trimming and J lost 0 bases, with 14 bases between them. The germline V gene encodes CDR1 MNHEY and CDR2 SMNVEV (reference sequence). CDR3 length: 15 amino acids. The CDR3 reads CAASSLNSGANVLTF. The CDR3 nucleotides read TGTGCCGCCAGCAGTTTAAACTCTGGGGCCAACGTCCTGACTTTC.

The gene calls are TRBV18 and TRBJ2-7; D is perhaps TRBD2 (5 bases). V shed 2 bases and J shed 7 bases, with 18 bases lying between them. The V gene's germline CDR1 is KGHSH and CDR2 LQKENI. The CDR3 has 15 residues. CDR3 protein: CASSPEHSRTGEQYF. In DNA form, the CDR3 reads TGTGCCAGCTCACCAGAGCACTCCCGAACGGGGGAGCAGTACTTC. The full variable domain, in which reference TRBV18 and TRBJ2-7 provide the parts outside the CDR3, is NAGVMQNPRHLVRRRGQEARLRCSPMKGHSHVYWYRQLPEEGLKFMVYLQKENIIDESGMPKERFSAEFPKEGPSILRIQQVVRGDSAAYFCASSPEHSRTGEQYFGPGTRLTVT.

V usage is TRBV6-5 and J usage is TRBJ2-3, with 8 bases identical to TRBD1. The J segment lost 4 bases and the V segment lost 4 bases, leaving 7 bases of the junction unmatched. This CDR3 has 15 residues. Germline CDR1 and CDR2: MNHEY and SVGAGI. CDR3 sequence reads: CASSLGTGLPDTQYF. The CDR3 DNA is TGTGCCAGCAGTTTGGGGACAGGCTTACCAGATACGCAGTATTTT.

The chain employs TRBV19 and TRBJ1-1; D not certain. V lost 3 bases to trimming and J lost 1 base, with 6 bases between them. Germline V gene data show CDR1 as LNHDA and CDR2 as SQIVND (reference sequence). The CDR3 runs 13 residues. CDR3 residues: CASSMWGNTEAFF. The CDR3 DNA reads TGTGCCAGTAGTATGTGGGGGAACACTGAAGCTTTCTTT.

The chain couples TRBV30 to TRBJ1-5; weak D call: TRBD1 (5 bases). The CDR3 runs to 14 residues. Germline V gene sequence: CDR1 GTSNPN, CDR2 SVGIG (reference sequence). V was clipped by 0 bases and J by 5 bases, with 11 bases between them. DNA of the CDR3: TGTGCCTGGAGTGTCGGCAGGGTAGATCAGCCCCAGCATTTT. It translates to CAWSVGRVDQPQHF.

This clone came up once. The gene calls are TRBV5-8 and TRBJ1-6; no definite D call. The CDR3 spans 14 residues. The V end lost 1 base, the J end lost 9 bases, and 11 bases lay between the germline ends. CDR1 and CDR2 from the germline V gene are SGHTS and YDEGEE. The CDR3 is CASSLPTVGSPLHF. The CDR3 bases are TGTGCCAGCAGCTTGCCGACGGTCGGTTCACCCCTCCACTTT.

The chain is built from TRBV4-1 and TRBJ1-3; D gene unclear. V was cut by 2 bases and J by 2 bases, with 10 bases left in between. Germline loops: CDR1 MGHRA, CDR2 YSYEKL. CDR3 length equals 15 residues. The CDR3 nucleotides read TGCGCCAGCAGCCAACCTAAGGACCCTGGAAACACCATATATTTT. This gives the protein CASSQPKDPGNTIYF.

The V call is TRBV28, the J call TRBJ1-4; D not certain. The CDR3 covers 16 residues. CDR1 and CDR2 from the germline V gene are MDHEN and SYDVKM. V shed 1 base and J shed 5 bases, with 14 bases lying between them. The CDR3 nucleotides read TGTGCCAGCAGTTTATTATCGTCACGAACGAATGAAAAACTGTTTTTT. Encoded protein: CASSLLSSRTNEKLFF.

This clone showed up just a few times. The chain joins TRBV2 to TRBJ2-1; 8 bases agree with TRBD2. This CDR3 region has 14 residues. The ends lost 1 base at V and 14 bases at J; junction bases unmatched: 10. The germline V gene has CDR1 SNHLY and CDR2 FYNNEI. CDR3 protein: CASSEETSAPGKFF. CDR3 nucleotides: TGTGCCAGCAGTGAAGAGACTAGCGCCCCGGGGAAGTTCTTC.

The chain employs TRBV6-5 and TRBJ2-7; either TRBD1 or TRBD2 may fit D (6 bases each). Per germline, CDR1 MNHEY and CDR2 SVGAGI. The ends were cut back, 5 bases at V and 6 bases at J, with 20 bases in the middle. This CDR3 spans 15 amino acids. The CDR3 nucleotides read TGTGCCAGCAGTCCAAAAGGTGAAGGGGGGAGCGAGCAGTACTTC. This sequence encodes CASSPKGEGGSEQYF.

The chain couples TRBV7-3 to TRBJ2-2; D remains ambiguous. This CDR3 has 14 amino acids. The V end lost 5 bases, the J end lost 2 bases, and 9 bases lay between the germline ends. Germline values: CDR1 SGHTA, CDR2 FQGTGA. The CDR3 loop is CASSPSRNTGELFF. The CDR3 DNA is TGTGCCAGCAGCCCGTCCAGAAACACCGGGGAGCTGTTTTTT.

The V gene is TRBV9, the J gene TRBJ1-2; D ambiguous. CDR3 length equals 16 residues. Deletions cut 0 bases from V and 4 bases from J, with 16 bases between. Germline loops: CDR1 SGDLS, CDR2 YYNGEE. This chain's CDR3 is CASSVDSTGFSYGYTF. The CDR3 DNA is TGTGCCAGCAGCGTAGACTCTACGGGGTTCAGCTATGGCTACACCTTC.

The rearrangement links TRBV6-5 to TRBJ2-7, with 8 bases identical to TRBD2. V lost 0 bases to trimming and J lost 6 bases; unmatched junction nucleotides: 4. This CDR3 spans 14 amino acids. Germline V gene lookup returns CDR1 MNHEY and CDR2 SVGAGI. The CDR3 DNA sequence: TGTGCCAGCAGTTACTCCGGCGGGGGGAGCGAGCAGTACTTC. It is translated as CASSYSGGGSEQYF.